The 15 T cell receptor beta chains below were found in one sample sequenced in a study of cytomegalovirus exposure and HLA in healthy donors. The table came from immunoSEQ multiplex PCR; TCRdb's copy has only in-frame clones and leaves some out. The sample comprises 250,000 to 350,000 clones, approximately 86% of which are singletons, and roughly 1.2% rests with the top ten. The material sequenced was PBMCs. The receptors come from a woman aged 30 to 39 in good health and CMV-seropositive.

The chain joins TRBV27 to TRBJ1-1, with D perhaps matching TRBD1 (6 bases). Trimming took 6 bases from V and 2 from J, leaving 16 bases between them. The germline V gene has CDR1 MNHEY and CDR2 SMNVEV (reference sequence). The CDR3 is 15 residues long. This CDR3 is CASRPPTGINTEAFF. CDR3 nucleotides: TGTGCCAGCAGACCCCCCACAGGGATAAACACTGAAGCTTTCTTT.

V and J are TRBV30 and TRBJ2-7; D tentatively fits TRBD1 or TRBD2 (5 bases each). The CDR3 consists of 15 residues. The ends were cut back, 2 bases at V and 0 bases at J, with 14 bases in the middle. Germline CDR1 and CDR2: GTSNPN and SVGIG (reference sequence). CDR3 coding DNA: TGTGCCTGGAGTAGGGGCGAGGGGCACTCCTACGAGCAGTACTTC. Residues: CAWSRGEGHSYEQYF.

This clone was counted once. This chain joins TRBV29-1 and TRBJ2-3, with 9 bases identical to TRBD2. CDR1 SQVTM and CDR2 ANQGSEA come from the germline V gene. There are 14 residues in the CDR3. V gave up 7 bases and J gave up 2 bases; unmatched junction bases: 7. CDR3 in DNA: TGCAGCGCCAGACAGGGACTAGCCACAGATACGCAGTATTTT. Translated: CSARQGLATDTQYF.

The chain uses TRBV7-9 and TRBJ1-4; TRBD1 matches 8 bases. In germline, CDR1 is SEHNR, CDR2 FQNEAQ (reference sequence). V lost 5 bases and J lost 15; bases outside the gene matches: 11. CDR3 size: 13 residues. The CDR3 reads CASSPWDRIILFF. The CDR3 DNA is TGTGCCAGCAGCCCCTGGGACAGGATAATATTGTTTTTT.

The rearrangement joins TRBV25-1 to TRBJ2-4, with TRBD2 identical over 11 bases. V shed 8 bases, J shed 6 bases, and the junction held 3 bases outside the gene matches. The CDR3 runs to 13 residues. CDR1 and CDR2 from the germline V gene are MGHDK and SYGVNS. In nucleotides, the CDR3 is TGTGCCAGCGGGGGGACTAGCGGAAACATTCAGTACTTC. It is translated as CASGGTSGNIQYF.

The gene calls are TRBV2 and TRBJ2-7; weak D call: TRBD2 (5 bases). The CDR3 consists of 12 residues. Trimming removed 7 bases at V and 3 bases at J, with 10 bases between. Germline V gene sequence: CDR1 SNHLY, CDR2 FYNNEI. CDR3 DNA sequence: TGTGCCAGCAACGGACTGATCTACGAGCAGTACTTC. Amino acids: CASNGLIYEQYF. Drawing the rest from reference TRBV2 and TRBJ2-7, the complete variable domain is EPEVTQTPSHQVTQMGQEVILRCVPISNHLYFYWYRQILGQKVEFLVSFYNNEISEKSEIFDDQFSVERPDGSNFTLKIRSTKLEDSAMYFCASNGLIYEQYFGPGTRLTVT.

This chain connects TRBV15 to TRBJ2-7, with D perhaps matching TRBD1 (6 bases). The CDR3 contains 14 residues. Trimming removed 5 bases at V and 3 bases at J, with 14 bases between. Looked up from germline, CDR1 is LNHNV and CDR2 is YYDKDF (reference sequence). As DNA, the CDR3 is TGTGCCACCAGCGACCAGGAAGGGGGCTACGAGCAGTACTTC. This sequence encodes CATSDQEGGYEQYF.

This rearrangement joins TRBV4-3 to TRBJ1-2; D is ambiguous. The CDR3 is 15 amino acids. The germline gives CDR1 LGHNA, CDR2 YSLEER. V was pared by 0 bases and J by 7 bases, with 15 bases between. The CDR3 DNA follows: TGCGCCAGCAGCCAAGAGGGAACCCGGGTCTCTGGCTACACCTTC. This encodes CASSQEGTRVSGYTF.

The CDR3 loop is CASRIELRYEQYF. CDR3 sequence (DNA): TGCGCCAGCAGAATAGAATTGAGGTACGAGCAGTACTTC. The rearrangement joins TRBV5-1 to TRBJ2-7, with unresolved D. Germline CDR1 reads SGHRS; CDR2 reads YFSETQ. Trimming shortened V by 5 bases and J by 4 bases, and 13 bases separated the two germline ends. This CDR3 is built from 13 residues.

V usage is TRBV5-1 and J usage is TRBJ2-1; D tentatively fits TRBD1 or TRBD2 (5 bases each). The V end lost 0 bases, the J end lost 10 bases, and 23 bases lay between the germline ends. Looked up from germline, CDR1 is SGHRS and CDR2 is YFSETQ. The CDR3 extends over 17 amino acids. The CDR3 reads CASSLGPWGTTVEEQFF. CDR3 nucleotides: TGCGCCAGCAGCTTGGGCCCGTGGGGGACCACGGTGGAAGAGCAGTTCTTC.

This clone was counted once. The chain links TRBV29-1 to TRBJ1-1; no reliable D call. The germline V gene has CDR1 SQVTM and CDR2 ANQGSEA. Trimming took off 3 bases at V and 3 bases at J, with 11 bases between the two ends. The CDR3 totals 13 residues. Written as DNA, the CDR3 is TGCAGCGTTGAGAGTTGGGAGGACACTGAAGCTTTCTTT. It yields the protein CSVESWEDTEAFF.

The chain is built from TRBV28 and TRBJ1-2, with TRBD1 matching 7 bases. Germline loops: CDR1 MDHEN, CDR2 SYDVKM. V trimming: 5 bases; J trimming: 4 bases; junction bases outside the gene matches: 10. The CDR3 length is 15 residues. The CDR3 sequence is CASSPPDRVLYGYTF. DNA for the CDR3: TGTGCCAGCAGTCCGCCCGACAGGGTACTCTATGGCTACACCTTC.

The chain recombines TRBV27 with TRBJ1-6; D is unresolved. This CDR3 is built from 13 residues. Germline loops: CDR1 MNHEY, CDR2 SMNVEV (reference sequence). Trimming shortened V by 3 bases and J by 10 bases, and 10 bases separated the two germline ends. As DNA, the CDR3 is TGTGCCAGCAGTTTGAGAGGTGGGTCACCCCTCCACTTT. Translated, it gives CASSLRGGSPLHF.

The CDR3 spells CASSPRRLGYGYTF. CDR3 in DNA: TGTGCCAGCTCACCGCGGCGGCTTGGATATGGCTACACCTTC. This chain connects TRBV18 to TRBJ1-2; D gene ambiguous. The CDR3 length is 14 residues. Looked up from germline, CDR1 is KGHSH and CDR2 is LQKENI. V lost 3 bases, J lost 5 bases, and 13 bases lay in between.

V and J are TRBV28 and TRBJ1-5, with TRBD1 identical over 8 bases. Germline CDR1 is MDHEN and CDR2 is SYDVKM. The length of the CDR3 is 14 residues. The junction had 5 bases not matched to a gene; V was cut back by 3 bases and J by 7 bases. The CDR3 here is CASSFYAGGQPQHF. CDR3 DNA sequence: TGTGCCAGCAGTTTCTACGCAGGGGGCCAGCCCCAGCATTTT.